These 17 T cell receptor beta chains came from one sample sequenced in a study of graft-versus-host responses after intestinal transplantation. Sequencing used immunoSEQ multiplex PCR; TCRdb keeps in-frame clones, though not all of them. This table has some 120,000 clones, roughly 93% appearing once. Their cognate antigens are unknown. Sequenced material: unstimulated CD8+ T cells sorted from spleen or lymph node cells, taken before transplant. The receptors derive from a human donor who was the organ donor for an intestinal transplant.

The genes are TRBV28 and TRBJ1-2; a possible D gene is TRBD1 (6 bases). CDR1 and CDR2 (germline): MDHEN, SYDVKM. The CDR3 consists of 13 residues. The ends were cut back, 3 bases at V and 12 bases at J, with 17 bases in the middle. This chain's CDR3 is CASSFRTRTVHTF. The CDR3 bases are TGTGCCAGCAGTTTTCGGACCCGGACAGTCCACACCTTC.

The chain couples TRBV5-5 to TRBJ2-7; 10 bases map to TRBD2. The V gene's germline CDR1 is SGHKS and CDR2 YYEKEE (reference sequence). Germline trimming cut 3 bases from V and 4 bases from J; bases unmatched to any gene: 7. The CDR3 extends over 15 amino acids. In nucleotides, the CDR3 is TGTGCCAGCAGCTCCCTAGCGGGAGATTATTACGAGCAGTACTTC. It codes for CASSSLAGDYYEQYF.

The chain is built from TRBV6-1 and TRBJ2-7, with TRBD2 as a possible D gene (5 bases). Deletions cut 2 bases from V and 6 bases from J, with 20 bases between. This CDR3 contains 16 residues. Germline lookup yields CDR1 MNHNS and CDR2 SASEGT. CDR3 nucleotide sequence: TGTGCCAGCAGTGAATATTTGAGGCGGGTTGCCTCCGAGCAGTACTTC. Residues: CASSEYLRRVASEQYF.

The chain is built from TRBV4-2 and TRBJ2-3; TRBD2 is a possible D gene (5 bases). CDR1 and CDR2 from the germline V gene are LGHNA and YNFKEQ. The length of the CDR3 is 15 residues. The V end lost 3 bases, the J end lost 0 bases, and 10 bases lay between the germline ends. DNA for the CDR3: TGTGCCAGCAGCCAGGAGGAGCTCAGCACAGATACGCAGTATTTT. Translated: CASSQEELSTDTQYF.

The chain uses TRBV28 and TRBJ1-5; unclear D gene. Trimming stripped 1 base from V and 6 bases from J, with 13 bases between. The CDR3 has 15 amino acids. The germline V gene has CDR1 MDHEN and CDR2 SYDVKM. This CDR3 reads CASSLSVPSGQPQHF. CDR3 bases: TGTGCCAGCAGTTTATCAGTCCCGTCAGGTCAGCCCCAGCATTTT.

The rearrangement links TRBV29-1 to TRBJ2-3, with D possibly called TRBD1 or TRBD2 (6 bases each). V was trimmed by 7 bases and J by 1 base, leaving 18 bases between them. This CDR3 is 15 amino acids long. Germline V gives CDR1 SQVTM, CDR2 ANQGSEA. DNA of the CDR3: TGCAGCGGGGGGGCGCGAGGGGTTGGCACAGATACGCAGTATTTT. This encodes CSGGARGVGTDTQYF.

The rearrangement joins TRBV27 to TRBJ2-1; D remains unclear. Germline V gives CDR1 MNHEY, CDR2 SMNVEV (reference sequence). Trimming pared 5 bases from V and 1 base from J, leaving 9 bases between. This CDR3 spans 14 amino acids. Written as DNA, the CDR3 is TGTGCCAGCAGTGATGGGCTTTCCTACAATGAGCAGTTCTTC. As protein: CASSDGLSYNEQFF.

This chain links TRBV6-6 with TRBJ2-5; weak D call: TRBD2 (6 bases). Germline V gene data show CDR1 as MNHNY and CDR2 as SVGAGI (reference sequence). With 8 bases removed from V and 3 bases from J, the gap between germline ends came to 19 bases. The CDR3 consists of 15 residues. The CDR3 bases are TGTGCCAGCGGGACTTCCCCTGGCGCCGAAGAGACCCAGTACTTC. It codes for CASGTSPGAEETQYF.

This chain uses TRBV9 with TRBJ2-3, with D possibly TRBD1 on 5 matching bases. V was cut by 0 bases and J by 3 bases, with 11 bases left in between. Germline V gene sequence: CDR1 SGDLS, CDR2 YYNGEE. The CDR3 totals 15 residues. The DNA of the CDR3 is TGTGCCAGCAGCGTAGGGGGCCTTGGTACAGATACGCAGTATTTT. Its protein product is CASSVGGLGTDTQYF.

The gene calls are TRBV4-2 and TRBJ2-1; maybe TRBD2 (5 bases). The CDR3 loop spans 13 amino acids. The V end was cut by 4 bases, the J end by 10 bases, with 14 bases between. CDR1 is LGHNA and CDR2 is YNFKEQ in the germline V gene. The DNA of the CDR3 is TGTGCCAGCAGCCGCATTGGGGAGTCCGAGCAGTTCTTC. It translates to CASSRIGESEQFF.

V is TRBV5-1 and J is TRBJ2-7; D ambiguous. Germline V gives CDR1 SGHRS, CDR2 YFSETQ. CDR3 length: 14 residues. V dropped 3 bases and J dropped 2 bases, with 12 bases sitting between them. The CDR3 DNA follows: TGCGCCAGCAGCTCTGGGCCAGCCGCCTACGAGCAGTACTTC. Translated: CASSSGPAAYEQYF.

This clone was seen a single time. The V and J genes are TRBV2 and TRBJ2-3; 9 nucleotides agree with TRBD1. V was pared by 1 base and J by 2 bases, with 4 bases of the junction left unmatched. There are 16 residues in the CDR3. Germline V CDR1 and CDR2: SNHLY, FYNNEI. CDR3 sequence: CASSEGTGDHTDTQYF. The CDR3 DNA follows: TGTGCCAGCAGTGAAGGGACAGGGGACCACACAGATACGCAGTATTTT.

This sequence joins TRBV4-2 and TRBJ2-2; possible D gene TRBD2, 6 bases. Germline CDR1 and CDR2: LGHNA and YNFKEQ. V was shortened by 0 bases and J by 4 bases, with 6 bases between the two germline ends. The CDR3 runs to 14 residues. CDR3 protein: CASSQDSGTGELFF. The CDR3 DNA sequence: TGTGCCAGCAGCCAAGATAGCGGCACCGGGGAGCTGTTTTTT.

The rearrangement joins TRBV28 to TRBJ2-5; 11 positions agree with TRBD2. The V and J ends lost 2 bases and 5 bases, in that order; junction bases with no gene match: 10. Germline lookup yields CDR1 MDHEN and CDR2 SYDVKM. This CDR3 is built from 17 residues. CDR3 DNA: TGTGCCAGCAGTTTAATCCCTAGCGGGAGGTGGGAGGAGACCCAGTACTTC. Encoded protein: CASSLIPSGRWEETQYF.

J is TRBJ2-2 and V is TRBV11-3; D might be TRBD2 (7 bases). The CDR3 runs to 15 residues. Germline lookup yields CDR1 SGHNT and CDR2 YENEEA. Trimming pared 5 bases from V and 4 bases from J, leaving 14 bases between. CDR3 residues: CASSPRRGGTGELFF. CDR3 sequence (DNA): TGTGCCAGCAGCCCGCGGAGGGGGGGCACCGGGGAGCTGTTTTTT. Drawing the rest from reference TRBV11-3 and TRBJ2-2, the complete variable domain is EAGVVQSPRYKIIEKKQPVAFWCNPISGHNTLYWYLQNLGQGPELLIRYENEEAVDDSQLPKDRFSAERLKGVDSTLKIQPAELGDSAVYLCASSPRRGGTGELFFGEGSRLTVL.

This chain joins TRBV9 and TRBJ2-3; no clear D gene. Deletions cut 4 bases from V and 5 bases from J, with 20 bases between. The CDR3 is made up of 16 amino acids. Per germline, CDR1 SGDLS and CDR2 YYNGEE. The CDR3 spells CASSPPGHQIVDTQYF. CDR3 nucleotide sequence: TGTGCCAGCAGCCCGCCCGGGCACCAAATTGTAGATACGCAGTATTTT.

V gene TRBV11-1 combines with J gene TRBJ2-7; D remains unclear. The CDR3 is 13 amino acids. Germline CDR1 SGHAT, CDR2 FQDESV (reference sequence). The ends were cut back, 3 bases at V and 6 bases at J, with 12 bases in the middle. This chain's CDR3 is CASSFHSAGEQYF. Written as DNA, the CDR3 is TGTGCCAGCAGCTTTCATTCGGCTGGCGAGCAGTACTTC.